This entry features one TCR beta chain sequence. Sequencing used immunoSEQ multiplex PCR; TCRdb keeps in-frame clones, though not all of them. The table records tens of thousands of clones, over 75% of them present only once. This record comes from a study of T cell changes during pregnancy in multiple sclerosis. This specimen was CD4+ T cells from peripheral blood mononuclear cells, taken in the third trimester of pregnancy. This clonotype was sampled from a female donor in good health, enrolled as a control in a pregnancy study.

The CDR3: CAGQSGPPFSGYTF. CDR3 DNA sequence: TGTGCCGGCCAGTCAGGGCCCCCGTTTTCTGGCTACACCTTC. The chain has TRBV7-3 and TRBJ1-2; possibly TRBD1 for D (5 bases). Germline V gene data show CDR1 as SGHTA and CDR2 as FQGTGA. The length of the CDR3 is 14 residues. Trimming left V 11 bases short and J 7 bases short, with 23 bases between.